This T cell receptor beta chain was found in a study of Ad26.COV2.S vaccination and SARS-CoV-2 variants. Treatment meaning: about 20 received Ad26.COV2.S at low or high dose, single or two shots; a few received placebo; per-sample allocation not given. Collection of the samples took place on day 63 after the first injection of vaccine or placebo. At a Boston site, the person donating was an adult of 18-55 years. Generated by immunoSEQ multiplex PCR, the TCRdb table keeps only in-frame clones and is missing some. The table records approximately 300,000 clones, about 86% of them present only once. This clone was seen at least ten times. Its specificity is unknown. Whole-study findings and limits: Across vaccine and placebo recipients, the breadth of non-spike TCRs was similar.

With 1 base removed from V and 2 bases from J, the gap between germline ends came to 12 bases. Germline CDR1 reads MGHRA; CDR2 reads YSYEKL. The CDR3 runs 16 residues. Material: peripheral blood, obtained in a trial of Ad26.COV2.S vaccine versus placebo. V usage is TRBV4-1 and J usage is TRBJ2-1; D is unclear. This TCR came from a person aged 18-60 years who received the Ad26.COV2.S COVID-19 vaccine or a placebo. This CDR3 is CASSQVDIITYNEQFF. CDR3 nucleotide sequence: TGCGCCAGCAGCCAAGTCGACATTATTACCTACAATGAGCAGTTCTTC.